Below, 3 T cell receptor beta chains from the same sample are listed, as sequenced in a study of stem cell transplantation in POMP-related autoinflammatory disease. Using immunoSEQ multiplex PCR, the repertoire was profiled, and TCRdb retains in-frame clones only, with some absent. The sample includes some 29,000 clones, around 88% seen only once; the top ten take about 0.72%. Sequences were derived from CD4+ T cells from PBMCs, sampled before stem cell transplantation. These receptors were collected from a human donor with POMP-related autoinflammation and immune dysregulation (PRAID).

This clone appeared once. Written as DNA, the CDR3 is TGCGCCAGCAGCTTCGACCGCCGGCAGTCTAGGGGCAGGGCCATTCAGTACTTC. Protein sequence: CASSFDRRQSRGRAIQYF. The rearrangement links TRBV5-1 to TRBJ2-4, with D perhaps TRBD1 (5 bases). The CDR3 length is 18 residues. Trimming removed 2 bases from V and 9 bases from J, with 27 bases in between. Germline CDR1 is SGHRS and CDR2 is YFSETQ. Variable domain in full (rest from reference TRBV5-1 and TRBJ2-4): KAGVTQTPRYLIKTRGQQVTLSCSPISGHRSVSWYQQTPGQGLQFLFEYFSETQRNKGNFPGRFSGRQFSNSRSEMNVSTLELGDSALYLCASSFDRRQSRGRAIQYFGAGTRLSVL.

This chain links TRBV6-5 with TRBJ2-7; the D gene is possibly TRBD1 (5 bases). Trimming took off 3 bases at V and 4 bases at J, with 16 bases between the two ends. Per the germline V gene, CDR1 is MNHEY and CDR2 is SVGAGI. The CDR3 covers 15 residues. The CDR3 reads CASSYRVDSTYEQYF. CDR3 coding DNA: TGTGCCAGCAGTTATAGGGTAGACAGTACTTACGAGCAGTACTTC.

The rearrangement joins TRBV4-1 to TRBJ2-7, with D perhaps matching TRBD1 (6 bases). The germline V gene encodes CDR1 MGHRA and CDR2 YSYEKL. The CDR3 loop spans 17 amino acids. The germline V and J ends were trimmed by 4 bases and 0 bases, with 19 bases remaining between them. The CDR3 spells CASSRFPGTFFSYEQYF. CDR3 DNA sequence: TGCGCCAGCAGCCGCTTTCCAGGGACATTTTTCTCCTACGAGCAGTACTTC.